A selection of T cell receptor beta chains follows, all from one sample in a study of T cell responses to AZD1222 COVID-19 vaccine. TCRdb keeps only in-frame clones here, not all; method: immunoSEQ multiplex PCR. The sample has 120,000 or so clones; 87% are singletons. Material: peripheral blood, obtained on day 0 of AZD1222 vaccination. Receptors were obtained from an adult in good health. The CDR3 runs from the conserved cysteine through the conserved F or W. Fields, in order: V gene, J gene, clone size, D gene, CDR3 length, CDR3 DNA, CDR3 protein. D genes are given only for firm matches. Some rows have no size entry. The others give once, few or many, or a class for an expanded clone.

TRBV9	TRBJ1-6	.	TRBD1	19	TGTGCCAGCAGTGCCCGAGGACAGGGTGCGAGCTCCTATAATTCACCCCTCCACTTT	CASSARGQGASSYNSPLHF
TRBV19	TRBJ1-1	.	TRBD1	16	TGTGCCAGTAGTATGGCTGGAGGGGGCAGGGGCACTGAAGCTTTCTTT	CASSMAGGGRGTEAFF
TRBV6-1	TRBJ2-6	.	.	16	TGTGCCAGCAGTGAGCTGGAGGGCACTGGGGCCAACGTCCTGACTTTC	CASSELEGTGANVLTF
TRBV21-1	TRBJ1-3	.	.	17	TGTGCCAGCAGCGGGGACCCCTACAGGGCACCAAGAAACACCATATATTTT	CASSGDPYRAPRNTIYF
TRBV19	TRBJ1-1	.	TRBD1	12	TGTGCCAGTAGCCCGACAGGGGCTGAAGCTTTCTTT	CASSPTGAEAFF
TRBV19	TRBJ2-3	.	.	14	TGTGCCAGTAGTATCGCGGAGAGGACAGATACGCAGTATTTT	CASSIAERTDTQYF
TRBV28	TRBJ1-2	.	.	15	TGTGCCAGCAGTTTATATACAGGGTGGGCCTATGGCTACACCTTC	CASSLYTGWAYGYTF
TRBV7-9	TRBJ1-1	once	TRBD1	13	TGTGCCAGCAGCGCGCAGGGGGGCACTGAAGCTTTCTTT	CASSAQGGTEAFF
TRBV2	TRBJ1-1	.	.	13	TGTGCCAGCAGGACGGACACAAACACTGAAGCTTTCTTT	CASRTDTNTEAFF
TRBV5-6	TRBJ2-7	.	TRBD1	16	TGTGCCAGCAGCTTTGACCTGGAACAGGGGCTCTACGAGCAGTACTTC	CASSFDLEQGLYEQYF
TRBV5-4	TRBJ1-5	.	.	17	TGTGCCAGCAGCCGGGGGGGAGGGTCTAGTAGCAATCAGCCCCAGCATTTT	CASSRGGGSSSNQPQHF
TRBV27	TRBJ2-7	once	.	13	TGTGCCAGCAGTTTGGGTCGGCTGGACGAGCAGTACTTC	CASSLGRLDEQYF
TRBV5-1	TRBJ1-1	.	.	14	TGCGCCAGCAGCTTGGTAGGGCTGAACACTGAAGCTTTCTTT	CASSLVGLNTEAFF
TRBV7-2	TRBJ2-5	.	TRBD2	16	TGTGCCAGCCAACGCCGAGCGGGAGATTACCAAGAGACCCAGTACTTC	CASQRRAGDYQETQYF
TRBV5-1	TRBJ1-1	.	TRBD1	16	TGCGCCAGCAGCTCTACGTGGACAGGGGGGAACACTGAAGCTTTCTTT	CASSSTWTGGNTEAFF
TRBV7-2	TRBJ2-1	.	.	15	TGTGCCAGCAGCTACACCGGGACTCTTGGTGCTGAGCAGTTCTTC	CASSYTGTLGAEQFF
TRBV21-1	TRBJ2-7	few	.	17	TGTGCCAGCTGCCGGACTAGCGGGGGGATTATTACCTACGAGCAGTACTTC	CASCRTSGGIITYEQYF
TRBV5-1	TRBJ1-1	.	TRBD1	15	TGCGCCAGCAGCTTGGCCAGAGACAGGGGGACTGAAGCTTTCTTT	CASSLARDRGTEAFF
TRBV28	TRBJ2-2	.	.	15	TGTGCCAGCAGTTTATTGGGTTTCAACACCGGGGAGCTGTTTTTT	CASSLLGFNTGELFF
TRBV10-3	TRBJ2-7	once	.	14	TGTGCCATCAGTGACCGGGTAGGTACATACGAGCAGTACTTC	CAISDRVGTYEQYF
TRBV5-1	TRBJ1-2	.	.	16	TGCGCCAGCAGCTTGATGGGGGCCAGCGAAGACTATGGCTACACCTTC	CASSLMGASEDYGYTF
TRBV5-1	TRBJ1-2	.	.	13	TGCGCCAGCAGCGTGACAGCTACCGATGGCTACACCTTC	CASSVTATDGYTF
TRBV18	TRBJ1-2	.	.	12	TGTGCCAGCTCACCAGGAGGGAGAGGCTACACCTTC	CASSPGGRGYTF
TRBV28	TRBJ1-4	.	.	12	TGTGCCAGCAGTTCCCGAAATGAAAAACTGTTTTTT	CASSSRNEKLFF
TRBV12-3/TRBV12-4	TRBJ2-7	.	.	13	TGTGCCAGCAGTTTAAGACAGGAGGGCGAGCAGTACTTC	CASSLRQEGEQYF
TRBV30	TRBJ2-7	.	TRBD2	15	TGTGCCTGGAGTGTAGGGAGGGGCCTCTCCTCGCCGCAGTACTTC	CAWSVGRGLSSPQYF
TRBV6-1	TRBJ1-5	once	.	15	TGTGCCAGCAGTGATAGGGGTTTTGGAAATCAGCCCCAGCATTTT	CASSDRGFGNQPQHF
TRBV13	TRBJ1-6	once	TRBD1	18	TGTGCCAGCAGCCACCGGGACAGGGGGCAGAAGGTTAATTCACCCCTCCACTTT	CASSHRDRGQKVNSPLHF
TRBV30	TRBJ2-1	.	TRBD2	18	TGTGCCTGGAGTGTACAACGCGGGAGGGCCTTCCCCTACAATGAGCAGTTCTTC	CAWSVQRGRAFPYNEQFF
TRBV10-3	TRBJ2-7	.	TRBD1	13	TGTGCCATCAAACCGGACAGGGTAGACGAGCAGTACTTC	CAIKPDRVDEQYF